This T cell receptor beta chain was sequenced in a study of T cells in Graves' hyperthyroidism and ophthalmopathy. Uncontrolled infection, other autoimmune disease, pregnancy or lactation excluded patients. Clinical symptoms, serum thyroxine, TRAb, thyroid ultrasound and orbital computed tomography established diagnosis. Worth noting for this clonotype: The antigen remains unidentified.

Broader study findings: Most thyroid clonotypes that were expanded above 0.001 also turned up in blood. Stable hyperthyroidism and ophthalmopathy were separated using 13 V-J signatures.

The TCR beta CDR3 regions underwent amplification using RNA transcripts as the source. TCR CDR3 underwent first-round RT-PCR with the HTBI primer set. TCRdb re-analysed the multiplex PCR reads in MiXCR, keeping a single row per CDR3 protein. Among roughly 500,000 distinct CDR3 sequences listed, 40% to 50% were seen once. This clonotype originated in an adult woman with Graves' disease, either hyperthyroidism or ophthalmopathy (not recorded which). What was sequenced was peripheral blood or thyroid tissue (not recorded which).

CDR3 in amino acids: CSADGLVANTGELFF. DNA of the CDR3: TGCAGTGCCGACGGACTAGTCGCGAACACCGGGGAGCTGTTTTTT. V is TRBV20-1 and J is TRBJ2-2; 7 bases fit TRBD2. V lost 6 bases and J lost 0; bases outside the gene matches: 7. The length of the CDR3 is 15 residues. Germline V gene lookup returns CDR1 DFQATT and CDR2 SNEGSKA (reference sequence).